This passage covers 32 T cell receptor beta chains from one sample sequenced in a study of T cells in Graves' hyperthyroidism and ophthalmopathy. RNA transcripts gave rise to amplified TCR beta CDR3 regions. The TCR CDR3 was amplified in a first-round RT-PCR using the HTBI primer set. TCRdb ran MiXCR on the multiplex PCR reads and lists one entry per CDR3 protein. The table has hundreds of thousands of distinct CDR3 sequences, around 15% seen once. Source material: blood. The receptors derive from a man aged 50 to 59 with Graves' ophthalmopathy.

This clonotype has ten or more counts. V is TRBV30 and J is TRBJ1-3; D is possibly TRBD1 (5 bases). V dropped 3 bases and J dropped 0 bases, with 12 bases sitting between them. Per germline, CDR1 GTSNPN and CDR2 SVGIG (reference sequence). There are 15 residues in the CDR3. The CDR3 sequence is CAWRASTDSGNTIYF. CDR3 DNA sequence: TGTGCCTGGAGGGCTTCGACAGACTCTGGAAACACCATATATTTT.

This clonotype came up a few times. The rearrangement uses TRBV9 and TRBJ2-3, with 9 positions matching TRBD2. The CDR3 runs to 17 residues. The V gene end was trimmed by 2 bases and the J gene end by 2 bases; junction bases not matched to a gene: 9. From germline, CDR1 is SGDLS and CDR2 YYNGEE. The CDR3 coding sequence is TGTGCCAGCAGCGTGGTTAGCGGGAGATGGAACACAGATACGCAGTATTTT. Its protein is CASSVVSGRWNTDTQYF.

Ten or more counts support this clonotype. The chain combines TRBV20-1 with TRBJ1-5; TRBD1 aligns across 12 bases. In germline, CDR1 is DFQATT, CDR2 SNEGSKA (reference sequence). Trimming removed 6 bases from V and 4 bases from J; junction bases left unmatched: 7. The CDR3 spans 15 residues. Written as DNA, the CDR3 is TGCAGTGCGTCTCCGGGACAGGGGGCGAATCAGCCCCAGCATTTT. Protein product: CSASPGQGANQPQHF.

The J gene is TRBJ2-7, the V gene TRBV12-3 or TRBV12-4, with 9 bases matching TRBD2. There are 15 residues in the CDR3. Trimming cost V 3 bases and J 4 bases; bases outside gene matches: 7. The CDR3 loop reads CASSFRLAGPYEQYF. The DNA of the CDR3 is TGTGCCAGCAGTTTCCGGCTAGCGGGACCATACGAGCAGTACTTC.

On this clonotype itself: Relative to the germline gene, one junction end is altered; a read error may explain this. CDR3 region: CASSQTSGRINEQLF. In DNA form, the CDR3 reads TGTGCCAGTAGCCAAACTAGCGGGAGGATCAATGAGCAGCTCTTC. The chain joins TRBV19 to TRBJ2-1; 12 bases are shared with TRBD2. CDR3 length: 15 residues. The germline CDR1 and CDR2 sequences are LNHDA and SQIVND (reference sequence).

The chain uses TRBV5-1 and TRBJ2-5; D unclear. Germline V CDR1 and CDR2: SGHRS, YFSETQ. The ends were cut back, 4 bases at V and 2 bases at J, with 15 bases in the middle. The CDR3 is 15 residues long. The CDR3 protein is CASSPPRTTQETQYF. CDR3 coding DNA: TGCGCCAGCAGCCCCCCCCGGACGACTCAAGAGACCCAGTACTTC.

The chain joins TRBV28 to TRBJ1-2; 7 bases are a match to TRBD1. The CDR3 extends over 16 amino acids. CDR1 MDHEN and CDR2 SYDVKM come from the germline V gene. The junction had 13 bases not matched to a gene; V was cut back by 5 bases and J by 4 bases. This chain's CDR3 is CASSVPRGSNRYGYTF. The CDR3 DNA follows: TGTGCCAGCAGTGTACCCAGGGGGTCGAACCGCTATGGCTACACCTTC.

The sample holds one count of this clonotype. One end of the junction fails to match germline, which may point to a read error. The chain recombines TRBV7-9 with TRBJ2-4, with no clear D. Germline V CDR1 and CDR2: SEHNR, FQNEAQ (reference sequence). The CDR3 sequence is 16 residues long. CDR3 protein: CASSQEGSRGGNIQYF. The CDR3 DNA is TGCGCCAGCAGCCAAGAAGGGTCGAGAGGTGGAAACATTCAGTACTTC.

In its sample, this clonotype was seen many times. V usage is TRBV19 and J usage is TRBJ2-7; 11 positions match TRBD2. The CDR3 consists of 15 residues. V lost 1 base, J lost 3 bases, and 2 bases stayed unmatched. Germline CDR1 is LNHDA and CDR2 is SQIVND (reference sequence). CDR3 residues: CASSIGLAGSYEQYF. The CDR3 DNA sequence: TGTGCCAGTAGTATAGGACTAGCGGGAAGCTACGAGCAGTACTTC.

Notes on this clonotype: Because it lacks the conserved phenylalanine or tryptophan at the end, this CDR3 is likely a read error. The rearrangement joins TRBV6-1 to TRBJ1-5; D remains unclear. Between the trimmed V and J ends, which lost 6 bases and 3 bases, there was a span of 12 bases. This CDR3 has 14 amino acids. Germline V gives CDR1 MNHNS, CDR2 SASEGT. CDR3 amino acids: CASRDIGNNQPQHS. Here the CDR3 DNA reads TGTGCCAGCAGGGATATAGGGAACAATCAGCCCCAGCATTCT.

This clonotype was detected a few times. The DNA of the CDR3 is TGTGCCAGCAGCGTAGATAACCGACACTCTGGAAACACCATATATTTT. Protein product: CASSVDNRHSGNTIYF. The chain is built from TRBV9 and TRBJ1-3; no firm D call. V lost 0 bases and J lost 0, with 10 bases in between. The CDR3 has 16 amino acids. Germline V gene lookup returns CDR1 SGDLS and CDR2 YYNGEE.

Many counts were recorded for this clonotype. CDR3 sequence: CASRLLGTYEQYF. Written as DNA, the CDR3 is TGTGCCAGCAGACTGCTAGGGACCTACGAGCAGTACTTC. The J gene is TRBJ2-7, the V gene TRBV11-2; D ambiguous. The ends were cut back, 6 bases at V and 2 bases at J, with 11 bases in the middle. The germline V gene has CDR1 SGHAT and CDR2 FQNNGV. The CDR3 is 13 residues long. The variable domain in full, completed from reference TRBV11-2 and TRBJ2-7, reads EAGVAQSPRYKIIEKRQSVAFWCNPISGHATLYWYQQILGQGPKLLIQFQNNGVVDDSQLPKDRFSAERLKGVDSTLKIQPAKLEDSAVYLCASRLLGTYEQYFGPGTRLTVT.

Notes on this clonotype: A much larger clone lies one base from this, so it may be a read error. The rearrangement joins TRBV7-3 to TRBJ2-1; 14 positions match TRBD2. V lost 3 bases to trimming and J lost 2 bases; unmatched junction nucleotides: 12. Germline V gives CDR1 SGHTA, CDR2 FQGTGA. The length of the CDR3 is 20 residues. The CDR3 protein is CASSFLERTSGRNAYNEQFF. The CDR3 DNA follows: TGTGCCAGCAGCTTCCTGGAAAGGACTAGCGGGAGGAACGCCTACAATGAGCAGTTCTTC.

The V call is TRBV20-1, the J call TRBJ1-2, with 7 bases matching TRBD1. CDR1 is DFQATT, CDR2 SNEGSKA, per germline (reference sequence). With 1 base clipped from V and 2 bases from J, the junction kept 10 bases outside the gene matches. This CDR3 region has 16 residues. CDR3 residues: CSARGGGGAENYGYTF. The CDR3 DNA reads TGCAGTGCTAGAGGAGGAGGGGGCGCTGAAAACTATGGCTACACCTTC.

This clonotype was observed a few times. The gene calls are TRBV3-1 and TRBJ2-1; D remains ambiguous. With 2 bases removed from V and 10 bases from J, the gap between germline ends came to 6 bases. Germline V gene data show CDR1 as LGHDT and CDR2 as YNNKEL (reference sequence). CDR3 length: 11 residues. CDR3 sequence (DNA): TGTGCCAGCAGCCAACTCATCGAGCAGTTCTTC. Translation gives CASSQLIEQFF.

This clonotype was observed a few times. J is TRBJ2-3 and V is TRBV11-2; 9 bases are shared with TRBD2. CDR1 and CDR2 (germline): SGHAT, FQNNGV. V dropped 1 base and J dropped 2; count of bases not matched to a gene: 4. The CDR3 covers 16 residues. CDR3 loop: CASSLGQREVTDTQYF. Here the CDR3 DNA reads TGTGCCAGCAGCTTAGGGCAGCGGGAGGTCACAGATACGCAGTATTTT. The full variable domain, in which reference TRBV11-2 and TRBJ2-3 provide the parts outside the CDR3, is EAGVAQSPRYKIIEKRQSVAFWCNPISGHATLYWYQQILGQGPKLLIQFQNNGVVDDSQLPKDRFSAERLKGVDSTLKIQPAKLEDSAVYLCASSLGQREVTDTQYFGPGTRLTVL.

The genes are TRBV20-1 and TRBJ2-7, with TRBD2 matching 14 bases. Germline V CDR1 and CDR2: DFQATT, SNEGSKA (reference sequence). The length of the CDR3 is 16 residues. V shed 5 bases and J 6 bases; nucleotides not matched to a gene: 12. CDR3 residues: CSAGGLTSGRVPEQYF. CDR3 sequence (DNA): TGCAGTGCTGGGGGGTTGACTAGCGGGAGGGTCCCCGAGCAGTACTTC.

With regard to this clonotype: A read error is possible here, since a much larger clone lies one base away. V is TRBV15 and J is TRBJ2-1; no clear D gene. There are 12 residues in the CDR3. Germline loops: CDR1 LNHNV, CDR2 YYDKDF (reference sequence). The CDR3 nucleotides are TGTGCCACCAGCAGAGATCTTAATGGGCAGTTCTTC. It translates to CATSRDLNGQFF.

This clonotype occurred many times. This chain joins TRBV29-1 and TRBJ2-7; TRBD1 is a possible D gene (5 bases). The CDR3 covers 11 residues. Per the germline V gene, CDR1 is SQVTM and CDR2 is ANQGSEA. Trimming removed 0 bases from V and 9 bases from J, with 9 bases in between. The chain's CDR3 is CSVEDRAVQYF. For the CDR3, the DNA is TGCAGCGTTGAAGACAGGGCAGTGCAGTACTTC.

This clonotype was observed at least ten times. The CDR3 spells CASSWVRTGYYEQYF. In DNA, the CDR3 is TGTGCCAGCAGCTGGGTACGGACAGGGTACTACGAGCAGTACTTC. The chain employs TRBV11-2 and TRBJ2-7; 8 bases are shared with TRBD1. The CDR3 totals 15 residues. Germline CDR1 SGHAT, CDR2 FQNNGV. Trimming cost V 4 bases and J 3 bases; bases outside gene matches: 8.

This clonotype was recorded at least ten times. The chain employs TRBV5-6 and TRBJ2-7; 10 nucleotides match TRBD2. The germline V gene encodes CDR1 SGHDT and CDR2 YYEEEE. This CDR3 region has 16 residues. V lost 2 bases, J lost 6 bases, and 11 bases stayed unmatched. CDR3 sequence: CASSFPKLAGVGEQYF. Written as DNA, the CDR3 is TGTGCCAGCAGCTTTCCGAAGCTAGCGGGAGTGGGCGAGCAGTACTTC. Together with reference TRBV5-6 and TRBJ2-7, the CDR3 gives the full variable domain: DAGVTQSPTHLIKTRGQQVTLRCSPKSGHDTVSWYQQALGQGPQFIFQYYEEEERQRGNFPDRFSGHQFPNYSSELNVNALLLGDSALYLCASSFPKLAGVGEQYFGPGTRLTVT.

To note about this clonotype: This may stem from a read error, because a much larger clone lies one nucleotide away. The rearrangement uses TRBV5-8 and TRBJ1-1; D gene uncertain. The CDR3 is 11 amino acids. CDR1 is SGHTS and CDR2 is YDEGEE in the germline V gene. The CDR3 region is CAGSLIWEAFF. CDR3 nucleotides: TGTGCCGGCAGCTTGATCTGGGAAGCTTTCTTT.

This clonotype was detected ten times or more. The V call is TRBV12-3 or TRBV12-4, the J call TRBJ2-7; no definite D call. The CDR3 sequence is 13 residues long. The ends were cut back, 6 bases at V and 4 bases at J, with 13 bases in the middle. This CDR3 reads CASSPQARYEQYF. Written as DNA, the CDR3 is TGTGCCAGCAGCCCCCAGGCCCGGTACGAGCAGTACTTC.

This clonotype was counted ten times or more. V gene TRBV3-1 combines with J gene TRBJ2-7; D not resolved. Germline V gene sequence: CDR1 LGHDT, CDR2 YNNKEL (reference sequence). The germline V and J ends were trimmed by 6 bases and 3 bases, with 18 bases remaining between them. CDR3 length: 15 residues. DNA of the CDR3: TGTGCCAGCAGTGCCATTGGCGGAGCATACTACGAGCAGTACTTC. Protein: CASSAIGGAYYEQYF.

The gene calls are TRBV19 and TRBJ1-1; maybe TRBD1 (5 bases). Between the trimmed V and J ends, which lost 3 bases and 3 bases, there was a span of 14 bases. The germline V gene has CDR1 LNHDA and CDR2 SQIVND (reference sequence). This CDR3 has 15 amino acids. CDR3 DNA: TGTGCCAGTAGTATGTTGTTGAACAGGCACACTGAAGCTTTCTTT. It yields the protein CASSMLLNRHTEAFF. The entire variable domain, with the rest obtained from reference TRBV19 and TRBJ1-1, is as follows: DGGITQSPKYLFRKEGQNVTLSCEQNLNHDAMYWYRQDPGQGLRLIYYSQIVNDFQKGDIAEGYSVSREKKESFPLTVTSAQKNPTAFYLCASSMLLNRHTEAFFGQGTRLTVV.

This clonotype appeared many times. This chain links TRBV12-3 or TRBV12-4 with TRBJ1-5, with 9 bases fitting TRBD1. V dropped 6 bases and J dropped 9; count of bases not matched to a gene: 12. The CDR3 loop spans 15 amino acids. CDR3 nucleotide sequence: TGTGCCAGCAGCCCACCCGGGACAGGGTCGATGCCCCAGCATTTT. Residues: CASSPPGTGSMPQHF.

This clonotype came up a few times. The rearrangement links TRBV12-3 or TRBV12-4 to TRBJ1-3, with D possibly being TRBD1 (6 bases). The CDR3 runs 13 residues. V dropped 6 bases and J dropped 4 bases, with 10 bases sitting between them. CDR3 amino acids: CASRAGVGNTIYF. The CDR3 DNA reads TGTGCCAGCAGGGCAGGGGTCGGAAACACCATATATTTT.

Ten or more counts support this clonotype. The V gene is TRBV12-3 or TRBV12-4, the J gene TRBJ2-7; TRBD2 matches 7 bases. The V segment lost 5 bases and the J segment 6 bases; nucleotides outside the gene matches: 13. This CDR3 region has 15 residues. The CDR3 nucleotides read TGTGCCAGCAGTGGGGTAGCGGGCTCCGTCGGCGAGCAGTACTTC. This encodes CASSGVAGSVGEQYF.

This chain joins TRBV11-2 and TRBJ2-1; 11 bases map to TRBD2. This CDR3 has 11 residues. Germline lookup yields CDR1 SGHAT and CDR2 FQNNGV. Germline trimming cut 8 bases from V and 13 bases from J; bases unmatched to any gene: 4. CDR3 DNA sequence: TGTGCCAGCTCTAGCGGGAGGATTCAGTTCTTC. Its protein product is CASSSGRIQFF.

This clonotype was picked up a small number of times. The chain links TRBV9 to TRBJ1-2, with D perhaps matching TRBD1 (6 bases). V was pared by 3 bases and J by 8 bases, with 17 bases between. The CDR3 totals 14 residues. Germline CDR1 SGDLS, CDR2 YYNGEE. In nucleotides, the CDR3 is TGTGCCAGCAGCGAAACACAGGGTTTTGCGGGCTACACCTTC. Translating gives CASSETQGFAGYTF. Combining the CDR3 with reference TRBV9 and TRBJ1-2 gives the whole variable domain DSGVTQTPKHLITATGQRVTLRCSPRSGDLSVYWYQQSLDQGLQFLIQYYNGEERAKGNILERFSAQQFPDLHSELNLSSLELGDSALYFCASSETQGFAGYTFGSGTRLTVV.

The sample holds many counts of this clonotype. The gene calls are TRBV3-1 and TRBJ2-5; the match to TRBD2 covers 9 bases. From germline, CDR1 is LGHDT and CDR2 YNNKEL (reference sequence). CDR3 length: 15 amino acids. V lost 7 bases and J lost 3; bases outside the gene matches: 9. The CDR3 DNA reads TGTGCCAGCACTATAGCGGGAGAAGGCAAAGAGACCCAGTACTTC. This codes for CASTIAGEGKETQYF.

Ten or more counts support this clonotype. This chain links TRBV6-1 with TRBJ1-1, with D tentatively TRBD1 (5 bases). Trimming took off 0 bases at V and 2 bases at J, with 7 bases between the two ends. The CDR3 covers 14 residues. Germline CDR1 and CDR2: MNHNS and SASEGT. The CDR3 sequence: CASSEADSNTEAFF. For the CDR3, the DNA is TGTGCCAGCAGTGAAGCTGACAGCAACACTGAAGCTTTCTTT.